This is a list of T cell receptor beta chains from one sample in a study of Graves' ophthalmopathy and Graves' hyperthyroidism. MiXCR was run by TCRdb on the multiplex PCR reads, yielding one entry per CDR3 protein. The sample contains some 240,000 distinct CDR3 sequences, around 42% of which appear only once. The sequencing input was peripheral blood. These receptors all come from an adult man with Graves' ophthalmopathy. The CDR3 runs from the conserved cysteine through the conserved F or W. The order of the fields is clone size, J gene, D gene, V gene, CDR3 protein, CDR3 DNA. The D gene is left open where the match is weak. Expanded clones are given a class, and other clones once, few, many or no size at all.

once | TRBJ2-5 | TRBD2 | TRBV5-1 | CASSLALAGGETQYF | TGCGCCAGCAGCTTGGCTCTAGCGGGAGGCGAGACCCAGTACTTC
NA | TRBJ1-6 | TRBD1 | TRBV7-9 | CASSHRDRGSDSPLHF | TGTGCCAGCAGCCACCGGGACAGGGGTTCGGATTCACCCCTCCACTTT
NA | TRBJ2-7 | NA | TRBV7-6 | CASSPAQNYEQYF | TGTGCCAGCAGCCCGGCTCAGAACTACGAGCAGTACTTC
NA | TRBJ2-7 | TRBD1 | TRBV7-8 | CASSLAGTGRYEQYF | TGTGCCAGCAGCTTAGCCGGGACAGGGCGTTACGAGCAGTACTTC
many | TRBJ1-2 | NA | TRBV12-3/TRBV12-4 | CASSSHYGYTF | TGTGCCAGCAGTTCGCACTATGGCTACACCTTC
few | TRBJ2-7 | TRBD1 | TRBV4-1 | CASSQGYGQESYEQYF | TGCGCCAGCAGCCAAGGGTACGGACAGGAGTCCTACGAGCAGTACTTC
NA | TRBJ2-5 | NA | TRBV2 | CASSGLRGSQETQYF | TGTGCCAGCAGTGGACTCCGGGGCTCACAAGAGACTCAGTACTTC
few | TRBJ1-2 | NA | TRBV20-1 | CSARDPAGYIGYTF | TGCAGTGCTAGAGATCCGGCAGGGTATATTGGCTACACCTTC
NA | TRBJ2-3 | TRBD2 | TRBV29-1 | CSVPLAGGTDTQYF | TGCAGCGTTCCACTAGCGGGGGGCACAGATACGCAGTATTTT
NA | TRBJ1-2 | NA | TRBV19 | CASKQGQGSNYGYTF | TGTGCCAGTAAGCAAGGCCAAGGGTCCAACTATGGCTACACCTTC